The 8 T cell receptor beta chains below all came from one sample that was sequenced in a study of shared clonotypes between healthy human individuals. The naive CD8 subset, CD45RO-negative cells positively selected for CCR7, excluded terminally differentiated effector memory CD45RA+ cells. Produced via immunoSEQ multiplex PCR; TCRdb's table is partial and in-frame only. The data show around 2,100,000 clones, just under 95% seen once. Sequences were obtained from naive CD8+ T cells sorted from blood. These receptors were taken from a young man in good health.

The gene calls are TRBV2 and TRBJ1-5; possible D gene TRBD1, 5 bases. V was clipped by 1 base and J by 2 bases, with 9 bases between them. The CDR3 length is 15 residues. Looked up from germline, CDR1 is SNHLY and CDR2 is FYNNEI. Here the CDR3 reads CASSEEQGGNQPQHF. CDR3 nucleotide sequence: TGTGCCAGCAGTGAAGAGCAGGGCGGCAATCAGCCCCAGCATTTT.

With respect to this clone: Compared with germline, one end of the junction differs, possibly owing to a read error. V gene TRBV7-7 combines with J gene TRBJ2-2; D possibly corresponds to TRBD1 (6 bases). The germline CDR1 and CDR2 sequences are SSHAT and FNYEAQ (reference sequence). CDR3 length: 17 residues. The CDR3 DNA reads TGTGCTAGCAGCTCCCAGGCAACAGGGATCAGCACCGGGGAGCTGTTTTTT. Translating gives CASSSQATGISTGELFF.

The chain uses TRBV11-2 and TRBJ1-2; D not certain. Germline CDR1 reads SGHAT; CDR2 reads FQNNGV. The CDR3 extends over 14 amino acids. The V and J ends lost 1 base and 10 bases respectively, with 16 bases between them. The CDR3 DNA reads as TGTGCCAGCAGCTTAGTCGGCGCTGTCGGGGACTACACCTTC. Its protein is CASSLVGAVGDYTF.

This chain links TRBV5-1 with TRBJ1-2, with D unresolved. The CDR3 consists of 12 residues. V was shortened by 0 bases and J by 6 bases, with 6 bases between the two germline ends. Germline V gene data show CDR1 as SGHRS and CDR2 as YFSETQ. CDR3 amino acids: CASSLVDDGYTF. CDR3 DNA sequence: TGCGCCAGCAGCTTGGTGGATGATGGCTACACCTTC.

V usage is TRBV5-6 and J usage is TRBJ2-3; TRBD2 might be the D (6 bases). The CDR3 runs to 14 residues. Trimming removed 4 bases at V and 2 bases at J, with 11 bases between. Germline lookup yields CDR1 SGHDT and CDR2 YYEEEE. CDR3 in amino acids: CASSGGTTTDTQYF. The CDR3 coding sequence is TGTGCCAGCAGCGGCGGGACGACCACAGATACGCAGTATTTT. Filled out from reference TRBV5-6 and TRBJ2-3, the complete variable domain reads DAGVTQSPTHLIKTRGQQVTLRCSPKSGHDTVSWYQQALGQGPQFIFQYYEEEERQRGNFPDRFSGHQFPNYSSELNVNALLLGDSALYLCASSGGTTTDTQYFGPGTRLTVL.

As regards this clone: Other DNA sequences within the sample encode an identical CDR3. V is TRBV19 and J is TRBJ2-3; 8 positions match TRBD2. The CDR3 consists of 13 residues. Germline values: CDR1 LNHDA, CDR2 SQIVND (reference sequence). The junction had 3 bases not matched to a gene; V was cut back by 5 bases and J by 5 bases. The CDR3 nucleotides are TGTGCCAGTAGTCTTCTAGCGGGAGATACGCAGTATTTT. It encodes CASSLLAGDTQYF.

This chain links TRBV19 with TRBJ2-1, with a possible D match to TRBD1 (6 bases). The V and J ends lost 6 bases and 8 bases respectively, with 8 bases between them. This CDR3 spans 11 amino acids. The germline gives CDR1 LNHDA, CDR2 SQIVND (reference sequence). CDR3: CASSPGDEQFF. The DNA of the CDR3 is TGTGCCAGTAGCCCAGGGGATGAGCAGTTCTTC.

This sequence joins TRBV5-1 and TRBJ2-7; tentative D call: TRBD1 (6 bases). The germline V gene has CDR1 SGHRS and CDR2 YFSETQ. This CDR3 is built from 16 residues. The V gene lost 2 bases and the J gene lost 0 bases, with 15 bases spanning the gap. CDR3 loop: CASSFWGPGDSYEQYF. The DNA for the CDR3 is TGCGCCAGCAGCTTCTGGGGCCCAGGGGACTCCTACGAGCAGTACTTC.